Each of the 22 T cell receptor beta chains below was sequenced from the same sample in a study of immune evolution from preneoplasia to lung adenocarcinoma (dated by TCRdb to about 2021). Library preparation employed the immunoSEQ multiplex PCR assay. TCRdb obtained this table from immuneACCESS and retained in-frame rearrangements with V and J assigned. These tables miss some clones; where compared with another copy, unresolved V genes account for less than half of the shortfall, and the remainder is unexplained. The sample table shows under 5,000 clones, and 60% to 85% are seen once. Jointly, the top ten make up 8.2% of the sample. The sequenced material came from FFPE adjacent normal lung tissue. Receptors were obtained from a donor at least 70 years old with lung adenocarcinoma.

DNA for the CDR3: TGTGCCAGCAGTGAAGCGACGGGACAGGGGTTGGAAAAACTGTTTTTT. Amino acid sequence: CASSEATGQGLEKLFF. The chain carries TRBV6-1 and TRBJ1-4, with 10 bases lining up with TRBD1. The germline gives CDR1 MNHNS, CDR2 SASEGT. The CDR3 has 16 amino acids. The junction had 6 bases not matched to a gene; V was cut back by 0 bases and J by 8 bases.

This clone was seen a handful of times. The V call is TRBV15, the J call TRBJ2-5, with D possibly TRBD2 on 5 matching bases. Trimming cost V 4 bases and J 9 bases, with 12 bases left between them. This CDR3 spans 12 amino acids. Germline lookup yields CDR1 LNHNV and CDR2 YYDKDF (reference sequence). CDR3 nucleotide sequence: TGTGCCACCAGCATTGGCACGGGGTCCCAGTACTTC. This sequence encodes CATSIGTGSQYF.

This clone has a single count. This chain connects TRBV30 to TRBJ2-6, with no clear D. This CDR3 is built from 15 residues. V was clipped by 0 bases and J by 0 bases, with 6 bases between them. Germline V gene sequence: CDR1 GTSNPN, CDR2 SVGIG (reference sequence). CDR3 protein: CAWSVGVSGANVLTF. The DNA of the CDR3 is TGTGCCTGGAGTGTGGGCGTCTCTGGGGCCAACGTCCTGACTTTC.

The chain has TRBV11-2 and TRBJ2-5; TRBD2 is a possible D gene (5 bases). V lost 2 bases and J 2 bases, leaving 6 bases between the germline ends. The length of the CDR3 is 13 residues. Germline-derived CDR1 and CDR2 are SGHAT and FQNNGV. CDR3 sequence: CASSLRGQETQYF. The CDR3, as DNA: TGTGCCAGCAGCTTACGAGGGCAAGAGACCCAGTACTTC.

J is TRBJ2-7 and V is TRBV7-6, with 7 bases fitting TRBD1. V trimming: 4 bases; J trimming: 3 bases; junction bases outside the gene matches: 9. There are 15 residues in the CDR3. Germline values: CDR1 SGHVS, CDR2 FNYEAQ. The CDR3 here is CASSSALGTDYEQYF. For the CDR3, the DNA is TGTGCCAGCAGCTCTGCCCTCGGGACAGACTACGAGCAGTACTTC. Full variable domain (remainder filled in from reference TRBV7-6 and TRBJ2-7): GAGVSQSPRYKVTKRGQDVALRCDPISGHVSLYWYRQALGQGPEFLTYFNYEAQQDKSGLPNDRFSAERPEGSISTLTIQRTEQRDSAMYRCASSSALGTDYEQYFGPGTRLTVT.

The genes are TRBV19 and TRBJ2-1; the match to TRBD2 covers 8 bases. From germline, CDR1 is LNHDA and CDR2 SQIVND (reference sequence). CDR3 size: 15 residues. Trimming cost V 3 bases and J 8 bases; bases outside gene matches: 9. CDR3 sequence (DNA): TGTGCCAGTAGTATTTCAGCGGGAGAGGTCTATGAGCAGTTCTTC. Translation gives CASSISAGEVYEQFF.

As DNA, the CDR3 is TGTGCCAGCAGCACGAAGCGGGCTAACACCGGGGAGCTGTTTTTT. As protein: CASSTKRANTGELFF. The rearrangement uses TRBV5-4 and TRBJ2-2; a weak D match, TRBD2 (6 bases). CDR3 length: 15 amino acids. Germline values: CDR1 SGHNT, CDR2 YYREEE (reference sequence). V dropped 4 bases and J dropped 2 bases, with 12 bases sitting between them.

In the case of this clone: Within the sample, other DNA sequences also encode this same CDR3. The genes are TRBV6-5 and TRBJ2-7, with 9 nucleotides matching TRBD1. Germline V gene sequence: CDR1 MNHEY, CDR2 SVGAGI. This CDR3 has 15 amino acids. Trimming removed 0 bases from V and 2 bases from J; junction bases left unmatched: 2. As DNA, the CDR3 is TGTGCCAGCAGTTACTCACGGACAGGGGCCTACGAGCAGTACTTC. Translating it yields CASSYSRTGAYEQYF.

This sequence joins TRBV5-1 and TRBJ1-1; TRBD1 matches 10 bases. This CDR3 is 14 amino acids long. Trimming at V came to 3 bases and at J to 5 bases, leaving 4 bases not matched to a gene. Germline V CDR1 and CDR2: SGHRS, YFSETQ. The CDR3 nucleotides are TGCGCCAGCAGCTGGGGACAGGGGAGAACTGAAGCTTTCTTT. It yields the protein CASSWGQGRTEAFF.

This sequence joins TRBV6-5 and TRBJ2-7; the match to TRBD1 covers 9 bases. The CDR3 spans 14 residues. V gave up 5 bases and J gave up 0 bases; unmatched junction bases: 2. The germline V gene encodes CDR1 MNHEY and CDR2 SVGAGI. CDR3 in amino acids: CASSRQGGSYEQYF. CDR3 nucleotides: TGTGCCAGCAGTAGACAGGGGGGCTCCTACGAGCAGTACTTC.

V gene TRBV6-6 combines with J gene TRBJ1-1; no firm D call. The length of the CDR3 is 13 residues. Germline V CDR1 and CDR2: MNHNY, SVGAGI (reference sequence). V was clipped by 0 bases and J by 4 bases, with 6 bases between them. CDR3 in amino acids: CASSYSIGTEAFF. For the CDR3, the DNA is TGTGCCAGCAGTTACTCGATTGGCACTGAAGCTTTCTTT.

This chain connects TRBV6-6 to TRBJ2-2; D may match TRBD1 or TRBD2 (6 bases each). The V end was cut by 11 bases, the J end by 0 bases, with 13 bases between. CDR1 is MNHNY and CDR2 is SVGAGI in the germline V gene (reference sequence). The CDR3 is made up of 14 amino acids. CDR3 sequence reads: CASKGGANTGELFF. DNA of the CDR3: TGTGCCTCCAAGGGGGGAGCGAACACCGGGGAGCTGTTTTTT.

This clone was seen a single time. The chain carries TRBV9 and TRBJ2-1, with 9 bases fitting TRBD2. Looked up from germline, CDR1 is SGDLS and CDR2 is YYNGEE. The CDR3 has 15 residues. V shed 3 bases and J 5 bases; nucleotides not matched to a gene: 6. The CDR3 bases are TGTGCCAGCAGCGGTAGCGGGAGCGCCCACAATGAGCAGTTCTTC. Its protein product is CASSGSGSAHNEQFF.

The chain links TRBV7-2 to TRBJ1-2, with D maybe TRBD1 (6 bases). Germline-derived CDR1 and CDR2 are SGHTA and FQGNSA. The CDR3 spans 16 residues. V was cut by 4 bases and J by 0 bases, with 15 bases left in between. The CDR3 reads CASSSPTGPANYGYTF. In DNA, the CDR3 is TGTGCCAGCAGCTCCCCGACAGGCCCGGCTAACTATGGCTACACCTTC.

The rearrangement links TRBV6-1 to TRBJ1-5; D is unresolved. CDR1 and CDR2 from the germline V gene are MNHNS and SASEGT. The CDR3 has 12 residues. Trimming pared 9 bases from V and 0 bases from J, leaving 6 bases between. DNA of the CDR3: TGTGCCAGTACAACTAGCAATCAGCCCCAGCATTTT. It encodes CASTTSNQPQHF.

A few counts support this clone. The chain has TRBV5-4 and TRBJ1-1, with D maybe TRBD1 (5 bases). The CDR3 runs to 14 residues. Trimming took off 3 bases at V and 5 bases at J, with 14 bases between the two ends. Germline V CDR1 and CDR2: SGHNT, YYREEE (reference sequence). CDR3 sequence (DNA): TGTGCCAGCAGCTCCCGGGGCCATGGGACTGAAGCTTTCTTT. Amino acid sequence: CASSSRGHGTEAFF.

The chain is built from TRBV7-2 and TRBJ2-7; either TRBD1 or TRBD2 may fit D (5 bases each). This CDR3 spans 15 amino acids. Germline CDR1 SGHTA, CDR2 FQGNSA. V was pared by 4 bases and J by 2 bases, with 15 bases between. The CDR3 bases are TGTGCCAGCAGCTCACCCGGGACCCTCGCCTACGAGCAGTACTTC. Residues: CASSSPGTLAYEQYF.

This chain joins TRBV7-9 and TRBJ2-3, with D unresolved. The CDR3 has 15 amino acids. Germline assignment: CDR1 SEHNR and CDR2 FQNEAQ (reference sequence). V lost 3 bases to trimming and J lost 0 bases, with 10 bases between them. The CDR3 nucleotides read TGTGCCAGCAGCTTCTCGACTGTTAGCACAGATACGCAGTATTTT. Its protein is CASSFSTVSTDTQYF.

This rearrangement joins TRBV5-1 to TRBJ2-1, with 10 bases matching TRBD2. Germline V CDR1 and CDR2: SGHRS, YFSETQ. Trimming at V came to 0 bases and at J to 5 bases, leaving 2 bases not matched to a gene. CDR3 size: 15 residues. The CDR3 DNA reads as TGCGCCAGCAGCTTGGGTACTAGCGGGAACAATGAGCAGTTCTTC. It yields the protein CASSLGTSGNNEQFF.

Regarding this clone: Other DNA sequences in the same sample also yield this CDR3. The V call is TRBV20-1, the J call TRBJ2-5; D call uncertain. The CDR3 spans 10 residues. V gave up 6 bases and J gave up 3 bases, with 5 bases separating them. In germline, CDR1 is DFQATT, CDR2 SNEGSKA (reference sequence). CDR3 sequence: CSAGEETQYF. As DNA, the CDR3 is TGCAGTGCGGGTGAAGAGACCCAGTACTTC.

The V and J genes are TRBV23-1 and TRBJ2-5; D remains ambiguous. TRBV23-1 is assigned to the ORF class and has an uncertain function. V was clipped by 1 base and J by 2 bases, with 14 bases between them. The CDR3 covers 16 residues. The CDR3 DNA sequence: TGCGCCAGCAGTCAATACGAAGAGGTAGGGCAAGAGACCCAGTACTTC. It codes for CASSQYEEVGQETQYF.

This clone was counted a few times. The chain combines TRBV7-2 with TRBJ2-7; 7 nucleotides align to TRBD1. CDR3 length equals 14 residues. Germline lookup yields CDR1 SGHTA and CDR2 FQGNSA. Trimming cost V 5 bases and J 6 bases; bases outside gene matches: 10. CDR3 residues: CASSPARGPLEQYF. The CDR3 nucleotides read TGTGCCAGCAGCCCCGCGAGGGGGCCTCTCGAGCAGTACTTC.